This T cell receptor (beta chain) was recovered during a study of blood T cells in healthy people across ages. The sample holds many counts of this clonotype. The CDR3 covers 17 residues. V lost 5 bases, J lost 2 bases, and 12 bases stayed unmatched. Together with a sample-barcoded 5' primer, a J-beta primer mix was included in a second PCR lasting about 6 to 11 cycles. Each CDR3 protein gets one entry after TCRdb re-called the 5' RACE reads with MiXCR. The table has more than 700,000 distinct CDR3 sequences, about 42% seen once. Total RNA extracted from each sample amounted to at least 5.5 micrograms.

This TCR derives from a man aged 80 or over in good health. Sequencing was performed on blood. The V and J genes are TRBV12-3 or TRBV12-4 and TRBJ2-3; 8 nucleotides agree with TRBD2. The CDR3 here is CASSPPLRAGVTDTQYF. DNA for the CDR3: TGTGCCAGCAGTCCACCTCTTCGAGCGGGAGTCACAGATACGCAGTATTTT.